This TCR beta chain was found in a study of vaccination effects on CD4 cells after COVID-19. Turning to the study itself: Two-dose vaccination with either BNT162b2 or mRNA-1273 was given to the participants. Study outcomes and limitations: Recruitment yielded few convalescent patients, and the study had no early post-infection timepoints.

Before sequencing, viral peptide pools were used by the ViraFEST assay to expand antigen-specific CD4+ T cells. When 10 to 11 days of culture had elapsed, CD4+ T cells were isolated. Each vaccine recipient was nucleocapsid antibody negative and had no prior SARS-CoV-2 infection. About 2.2 million PBMC per well were cultured with around 9.1 IU/ml IL-2 and approximately 9.1 ug/ml peptides. Half the medium was swapped for IL-2 medium on days 3 and 7. Assay: immunoSEQ multiplex PCR; the TCRdb copy retains only in-frame clones and omits some. The sample has 35,000 to 40,000 clones, around 66% seen once. Notes on this clone: What it recognizes is unknown.

The sequencing here drew on CD4+ T cells from PBMCs cultured with HCoV-OC43 spike peptides, taken before COVID-19 vaccination. Specified subset: HCoV-OC43 spike overlapping peptide pool stimulation. The source is a human donor who received a COVID-19 vaccine.

The CDR3 sequence is CASSSFGSGNTIYF. DNA for the CDR3: TGTGCCAGCAGCAGTTTCGGCTCTGGAAACACCATATATTTT. The gene calls are TRBV3-1 (or the pseudogene TRBV3-2) and TRBJ1-3, with D uncertain. Between the trimmed V and J ends, which lost 5 bases and 0 bases, there was a span of 8 bases. Germline V CDR1 and CDR2: LGHDT, YNNKEL (reference sequence). This CDR3 has 14 amino acids.